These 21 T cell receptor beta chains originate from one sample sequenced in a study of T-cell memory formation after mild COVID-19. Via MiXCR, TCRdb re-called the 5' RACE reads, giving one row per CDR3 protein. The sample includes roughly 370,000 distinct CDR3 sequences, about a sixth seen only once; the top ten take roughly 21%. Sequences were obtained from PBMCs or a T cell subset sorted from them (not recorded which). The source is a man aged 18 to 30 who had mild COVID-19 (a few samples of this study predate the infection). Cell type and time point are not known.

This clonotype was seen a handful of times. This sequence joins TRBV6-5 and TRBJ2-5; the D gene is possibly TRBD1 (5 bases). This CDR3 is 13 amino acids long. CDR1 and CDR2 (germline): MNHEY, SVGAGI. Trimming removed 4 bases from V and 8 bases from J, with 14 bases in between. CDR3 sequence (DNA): TGTGCCAGCAGTTTGGGGCAGCAAAGCACCCAGTACTTC. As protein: CASSLGQQSTQYF.

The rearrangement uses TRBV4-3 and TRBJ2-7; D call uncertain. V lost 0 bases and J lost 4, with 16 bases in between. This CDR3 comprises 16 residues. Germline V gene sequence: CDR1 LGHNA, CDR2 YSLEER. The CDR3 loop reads CASSQEVRNQYYEQYF. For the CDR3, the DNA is TGCGCCAGCAGCCAAGAAGTCCGAAACCAATATTACGAGCAGTACTTC.

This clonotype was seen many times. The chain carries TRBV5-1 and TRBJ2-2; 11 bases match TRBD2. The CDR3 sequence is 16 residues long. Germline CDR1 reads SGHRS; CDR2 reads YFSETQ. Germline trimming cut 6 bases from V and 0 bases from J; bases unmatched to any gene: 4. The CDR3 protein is CASKSSGGTNTGELFF. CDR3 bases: TGCGCCAGCAAATCTAGCGGGGGGACGAACACCGGGGAGCTGTTTTTT. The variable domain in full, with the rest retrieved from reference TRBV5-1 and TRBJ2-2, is KAGVTQTPRYLIKTRGQQVTLSCSPISGHRSVSWYQQTPGQGLQFLFEYFSETQRNKGNFPGRFSGRQFSNSRSEMNVSTLELGDSALYLCASKSSGGTNTGELFFGEGSRLTVL.

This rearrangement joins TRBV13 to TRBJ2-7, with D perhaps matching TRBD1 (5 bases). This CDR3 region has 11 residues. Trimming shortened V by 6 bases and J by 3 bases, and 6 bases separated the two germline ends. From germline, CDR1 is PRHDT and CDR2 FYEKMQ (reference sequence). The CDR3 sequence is CASRGHYEQYV. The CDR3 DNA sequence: TGTGCCAGCAGGGGGCACTACGAGCAGTACGTC.

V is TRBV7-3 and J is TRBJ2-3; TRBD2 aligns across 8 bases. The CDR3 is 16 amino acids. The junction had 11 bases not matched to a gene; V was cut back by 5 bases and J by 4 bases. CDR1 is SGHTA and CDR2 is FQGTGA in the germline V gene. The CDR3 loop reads CASSAVHGGAPDTQYF. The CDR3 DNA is TGTGCCAGCAGCGCGGTGCACGGGGGGGCCCCAGATACGCAGTATTTT.

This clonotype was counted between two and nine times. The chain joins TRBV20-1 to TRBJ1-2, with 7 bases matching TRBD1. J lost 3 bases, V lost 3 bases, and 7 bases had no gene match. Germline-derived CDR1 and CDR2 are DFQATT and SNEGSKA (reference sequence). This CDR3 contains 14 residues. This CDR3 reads CSASSPGGDYGYTF. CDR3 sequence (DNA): TGCAGTGCTAGCTCCCCAGGGGGGGACTATGGCTACACCTTC.

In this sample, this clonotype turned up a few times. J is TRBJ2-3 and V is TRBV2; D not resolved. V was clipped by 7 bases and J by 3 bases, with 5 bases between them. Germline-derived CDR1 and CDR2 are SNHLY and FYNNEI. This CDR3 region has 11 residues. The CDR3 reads CASMETDTQYF. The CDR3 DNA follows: TGTGCCAGCATGGAAACAGATACGCAGTATTTT.

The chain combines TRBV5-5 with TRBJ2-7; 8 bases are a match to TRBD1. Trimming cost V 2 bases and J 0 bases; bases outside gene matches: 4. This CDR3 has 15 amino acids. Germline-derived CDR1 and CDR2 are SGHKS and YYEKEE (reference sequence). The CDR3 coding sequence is TGTGCCAGCAGCTTATTGGGACAGGACTCCTACGAGCAGTACTTC. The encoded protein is CASSLLGQDSYEQYF.

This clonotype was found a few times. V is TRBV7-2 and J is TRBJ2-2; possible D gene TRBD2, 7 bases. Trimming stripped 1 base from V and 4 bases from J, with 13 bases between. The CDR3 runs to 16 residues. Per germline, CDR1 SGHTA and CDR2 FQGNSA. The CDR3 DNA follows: TGTGCCAGCAGCTTAGTGGGGGGGCGGCGCACCGGGGAGCTGTTTTTT. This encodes CASSLVGGRRTGELFF.

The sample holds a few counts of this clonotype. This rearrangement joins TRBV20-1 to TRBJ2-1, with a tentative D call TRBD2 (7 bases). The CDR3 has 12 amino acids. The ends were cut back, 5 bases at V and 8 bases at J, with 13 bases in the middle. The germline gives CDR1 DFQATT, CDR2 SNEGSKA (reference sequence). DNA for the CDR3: TGCAGTGCTGGCCGGGGGGCGGATGAGCAGTTCTTC. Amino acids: CSAGRGADEQFF.

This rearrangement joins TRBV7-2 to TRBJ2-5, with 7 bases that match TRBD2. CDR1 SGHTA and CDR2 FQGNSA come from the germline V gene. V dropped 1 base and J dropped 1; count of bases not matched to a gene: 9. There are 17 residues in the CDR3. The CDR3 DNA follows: TGTGCCAGCAGCTTAGTTTCAAGCGGGGCTCTCCAAGAGACCCAGTACTTC. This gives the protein CASSLVSSGALQETQYF.

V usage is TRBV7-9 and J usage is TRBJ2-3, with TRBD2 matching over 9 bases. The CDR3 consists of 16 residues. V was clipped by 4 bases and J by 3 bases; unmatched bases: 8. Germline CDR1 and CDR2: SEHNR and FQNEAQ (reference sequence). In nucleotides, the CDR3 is TGTGCCAGCAGCTCAATAACTAGCGGGTGGACAGATACGCAGTATTTT. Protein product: CASSSITSGWTDTQYF.

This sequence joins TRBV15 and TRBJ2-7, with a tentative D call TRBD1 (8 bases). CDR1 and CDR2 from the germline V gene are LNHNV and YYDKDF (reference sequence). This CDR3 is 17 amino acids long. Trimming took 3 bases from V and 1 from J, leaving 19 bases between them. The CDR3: CATSSGGVRDRSYEQYF. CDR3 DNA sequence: TGTGCCACCAGCAGTGGGGGGGTGCGGGACAGGTCCTACGAGCAGTACTTC.

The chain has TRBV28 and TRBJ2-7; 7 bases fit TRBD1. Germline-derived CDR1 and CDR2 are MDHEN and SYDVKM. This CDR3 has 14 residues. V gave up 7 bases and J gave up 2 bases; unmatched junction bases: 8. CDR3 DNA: TGTGCCAGCACCTCAGGGGGTACAACCTACGAGCAGTACGTC. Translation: CASTSGGTTYEQYV.

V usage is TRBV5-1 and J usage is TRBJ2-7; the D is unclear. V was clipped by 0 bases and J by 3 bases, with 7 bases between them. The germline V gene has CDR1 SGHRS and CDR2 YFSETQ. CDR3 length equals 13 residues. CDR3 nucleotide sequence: TGCGCCAGCAGCTTGGCGATAGGCTACGAGCAGTACTTC. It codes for CASSLAIGYEQYF.

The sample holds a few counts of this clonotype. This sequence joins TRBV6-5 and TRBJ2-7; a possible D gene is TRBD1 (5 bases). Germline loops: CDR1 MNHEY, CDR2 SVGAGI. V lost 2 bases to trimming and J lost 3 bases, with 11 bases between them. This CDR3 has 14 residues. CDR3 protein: CASSYEQRGYEQYF. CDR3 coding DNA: TGTGCCAGCAGTTACGAGCAAAGGGGCTACGAGCAGTACTTC.

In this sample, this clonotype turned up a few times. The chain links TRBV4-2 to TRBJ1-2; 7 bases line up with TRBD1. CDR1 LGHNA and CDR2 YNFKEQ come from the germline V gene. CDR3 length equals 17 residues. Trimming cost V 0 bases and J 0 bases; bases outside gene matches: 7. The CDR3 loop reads CASSQEYGTATNYGYTF. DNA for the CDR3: TGTGCCAGCAGCCAAGAGTACGGGACAGCTACTAACTATGGCTACACCTTC.

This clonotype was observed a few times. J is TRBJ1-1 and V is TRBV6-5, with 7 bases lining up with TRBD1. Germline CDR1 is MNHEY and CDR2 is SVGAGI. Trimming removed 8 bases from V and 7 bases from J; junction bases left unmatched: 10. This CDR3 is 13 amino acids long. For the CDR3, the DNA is TGTGCCAGCGGCTTCCAGGGGGGGAGTGAAGCTTTCTTT. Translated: CASGFQGGSEAFF.

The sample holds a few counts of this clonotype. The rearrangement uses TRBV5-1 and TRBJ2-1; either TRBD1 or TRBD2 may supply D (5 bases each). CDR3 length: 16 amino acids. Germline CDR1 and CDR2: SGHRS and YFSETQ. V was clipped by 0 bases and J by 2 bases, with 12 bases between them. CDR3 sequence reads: CASSLVSRDAYNEQFF. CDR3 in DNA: TGCGCCAGCAGCTTGGTTAGTCGGGACGCCTACAATGAGCAGTTCTTC.

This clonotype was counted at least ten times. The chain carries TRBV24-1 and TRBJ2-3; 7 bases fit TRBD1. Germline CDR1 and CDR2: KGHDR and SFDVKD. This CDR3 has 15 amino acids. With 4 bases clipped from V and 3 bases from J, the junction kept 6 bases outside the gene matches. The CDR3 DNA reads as TGTGCCACCAGTGAAGGGGGCGCGGTAACAGATACGCAGTATTTT. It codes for CATSEGGAVTDTQYF.

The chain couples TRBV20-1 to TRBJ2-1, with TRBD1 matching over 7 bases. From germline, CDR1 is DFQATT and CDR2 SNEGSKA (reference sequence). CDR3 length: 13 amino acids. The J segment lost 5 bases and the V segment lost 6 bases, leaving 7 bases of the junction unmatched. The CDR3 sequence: CSASGQLNNEQFF. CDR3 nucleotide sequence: TGCAGTGCCTCGGGACAGCTAAACAATGAGCAGTTCTTC.